This T cell receptor (beta chain) was found in a study of human T cells and chemical hapten exposure. Overall study results and limits: Expanded TCRs grouped into significantly more large CDR3 similarity clusters than controls produced. TCRs above 1 in 1000 frequency did not change with DPC sensitization.

The V gene's germline CDR1 is DFQATT and CDR2 SNEGSKA (reference sequence). The CDR3 has 11 residues. This sample's time point: patch test 2, 6 weeks after DPC sensitization. The treatment here: therapeutic diphenylcyclopropenone sensitization with weekly scalp DPC. In TCRdb, the RACE reads were re-called with MiXCR into one record per CDR3 protein. The sample shows approximately 68,000 distinct CDR3 sequences, 8.5% to 9% of them seen only once. A word on this clonotype: Its antigen is not known.

V and J are TRBV20-1 and TRBJ2-7; D is perhaps TRBD1 or TRBD2 (6 bases each). This receptor was taken from a woman between 45 and 60 years old with alopecia areata. Some clones in this sample may be carry-over from other donors' samples. The sample consisted of whole blood, taken in connection with sensitization to the hapten diphenylcyclopropenone (DPC). The CDR3 is CSGGLSYEQYF. CDR3 in DNA: TGCAGCGGGGGCCTCTCCTACGAGCAGTACTTC.